This T cell receptor (beta chain) was recorded in a study of control samples from healthy donors and cancer patients. Here immunoSEQ multiplex PCR was the method, and the copy in TCRdb shows in-frame clones only, minus some. The sample has around 90,000 clones; about 89% are singletons. The germline V gene encodes CDR1 SNHLY and CDR2 FYNNEI. Trimming at V came to 10 bases and at J to 8 bases, leaving 13 bases not matched to a gene. This CDR3 is 13 amino acids long. This rearrangement joins TRBV2 to TRBJ1-2; TRBD1 matches 7 bases. The sequence derives from a man aged 25-40 years in good health. Material: blood. The CDR3 reads CATRTGELRGYTF. DNA of the CDR3: TGTGCCACCAGAACAGGGGAGTTGAGGGGCTACACCTTC.